The following is a T cell receptor beta chain sequence with its context. This entry belongs to a study of T cell responses to AZD1222 COVID-19 vaccine. Clones were read by immunoSEQ multiplex PCR, and TCRdb kept only the in-frame ones, dropping some. The profile covers approximately 120,000 clones, with about 87% appearing a single time and roughly 12% taken by the ten largest. Germline V gene lookup returns CDR1 SGHNT and CDR2 YYREEE (reference sequence). V was trimmed by 0 bases and J by 4 bases, leaving 3 bases between them. This CDR3 spans 12 amino acids. J is TRBJ2-3 and V is TRBV5-4; D remains unclear. This TCR was recovered from an adult in good health. The sample was peripheral blood, taken on day 0 of AZD1222 vaccination. CDR3 coding DNA: TGTGCCAGCAGCTTGGTATCAGATACGCAGTATTTT. Translated, it gives CASSLVSDTQYF.